This T cell receptor beta chain was sequenced for a study of read filtering for tumor transcriptome and immune sequencing. Whole-study context: The cohort had more than 16 men and approximately 15 women aged about 47 to 90, mean around 66 years. TCR-mapped reads were about 4 to 11 million with IR-seq versus about 75 to 1,400 with RNA-seq.

Overall study results and limits: The CD138-negative fraction was mixed bone marrow immune cells, not pure T cells.

From 400 to 450 ng of RNA, a library with molecular barcoded alpha/delta and beta/gamma adaptors was made. TCRdb re-derived calls from the reads in MiXCR, one entry per CDR3 protein. The sample yields about 58,000 distinct CDR3 sequences, around an eighth seen once. This clonotype was detected once. The antigen remains unidentified. This could be a read error, since a much larger clone is one nucleotide away. The CDR3 is made up of 12 amino acids. Germline V CDR1 and CDR2: MNHEY, SVGAGI. Trimming took 5 bases from V and 5 from J, leaving 10 bases between them. The TCR originated in a donor aged 40 or older with multiple myeloma. The sequenced sample was a population of CD138-negative cells sorted from bone marrow. The chain joins TRBV6-5 to TRBJ2-7, with D uncertain. DNA for the CDR3: TGTGCCAGCAGTCTCCCCCTTGACGAGCAGTACTTC. Protein: CASSLPLDEQYF.